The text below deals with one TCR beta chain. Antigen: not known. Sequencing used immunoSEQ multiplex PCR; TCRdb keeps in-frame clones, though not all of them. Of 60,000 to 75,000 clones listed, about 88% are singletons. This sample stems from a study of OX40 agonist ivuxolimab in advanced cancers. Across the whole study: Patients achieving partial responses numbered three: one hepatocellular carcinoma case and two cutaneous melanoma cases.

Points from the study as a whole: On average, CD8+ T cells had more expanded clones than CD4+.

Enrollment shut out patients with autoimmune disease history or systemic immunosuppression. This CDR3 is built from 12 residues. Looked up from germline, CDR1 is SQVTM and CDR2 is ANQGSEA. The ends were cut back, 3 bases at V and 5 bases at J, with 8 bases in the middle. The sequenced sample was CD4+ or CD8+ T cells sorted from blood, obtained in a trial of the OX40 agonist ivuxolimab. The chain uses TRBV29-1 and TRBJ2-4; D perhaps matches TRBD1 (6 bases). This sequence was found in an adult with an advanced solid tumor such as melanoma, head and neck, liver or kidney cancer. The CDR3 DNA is TGCAGCGTTGACAGGGGTCAAAACATTCAGTACTTC. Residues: CSVDRGQNIQYF.